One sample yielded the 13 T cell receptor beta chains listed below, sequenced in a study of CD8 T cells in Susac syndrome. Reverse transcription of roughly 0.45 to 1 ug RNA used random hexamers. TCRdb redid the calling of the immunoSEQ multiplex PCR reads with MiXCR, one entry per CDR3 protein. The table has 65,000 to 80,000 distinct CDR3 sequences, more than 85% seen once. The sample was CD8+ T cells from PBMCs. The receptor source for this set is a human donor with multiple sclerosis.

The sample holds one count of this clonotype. CDR3 loop: CASSFRSGGLTTDTQYF. In DNA, the CDR3 is TGTGCCAGCAGTTTCCGCAGCGGGGGGTTAACCACAGATACGCAGTATTTT. This chain uses TRBV27 with TRBJ2-3; 9 positions match TRBD2. This CDR3 is 17 amino acids long. With 3 bases clipped from V and 2 bases from J, the junction kept 9 bases outside the gene matches. Germline V CDR1 and CDR2: MNHEY, SMNVEV (reference sequence).

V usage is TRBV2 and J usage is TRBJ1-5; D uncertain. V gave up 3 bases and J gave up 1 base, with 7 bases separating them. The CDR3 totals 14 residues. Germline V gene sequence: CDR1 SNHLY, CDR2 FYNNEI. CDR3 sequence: CASSDRSSNQPQHF. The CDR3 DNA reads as TGTGCCAGCAGTGACAGGTCAAGCAATCAGCCCCAGCATTTT. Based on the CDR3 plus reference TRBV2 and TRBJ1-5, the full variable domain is EPEVTQTPSHQVTQMGQEVILRCVPISNHLYFYWYRQILGQKVEFLVSFYNNEISEKSEIFDDQFSVERPDGSNFTLKIRSTKLEDSAMYFCASSDRSSNQPQHFGDGTRLSIL.

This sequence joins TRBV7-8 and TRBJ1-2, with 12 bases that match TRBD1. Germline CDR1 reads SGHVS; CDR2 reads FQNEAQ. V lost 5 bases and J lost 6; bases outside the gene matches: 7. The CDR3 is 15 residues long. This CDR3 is CASSGGGQGANGYTF. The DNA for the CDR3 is TGTGCCAGCAGCGGGGGGGGACAGGGGGCGAATGGCTACACCTTC.

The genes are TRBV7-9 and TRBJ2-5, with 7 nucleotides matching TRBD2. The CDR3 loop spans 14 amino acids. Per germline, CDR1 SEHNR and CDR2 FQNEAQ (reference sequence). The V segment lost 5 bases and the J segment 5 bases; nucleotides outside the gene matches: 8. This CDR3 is CASSPRTSWETQYF. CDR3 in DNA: TGTGCCAGCAGCCCCCGGACTAGTTGGGAGACCCAGTACTTC.

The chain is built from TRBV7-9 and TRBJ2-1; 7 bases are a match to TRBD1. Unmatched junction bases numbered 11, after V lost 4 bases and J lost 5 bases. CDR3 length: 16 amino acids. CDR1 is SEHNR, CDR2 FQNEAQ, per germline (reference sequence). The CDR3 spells CASSSTRDSENNEQFF. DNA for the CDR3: TGTGCCAGCAGCTCTACCCGGGACAGCGAAAACAATGAGCAGTTCTTC.

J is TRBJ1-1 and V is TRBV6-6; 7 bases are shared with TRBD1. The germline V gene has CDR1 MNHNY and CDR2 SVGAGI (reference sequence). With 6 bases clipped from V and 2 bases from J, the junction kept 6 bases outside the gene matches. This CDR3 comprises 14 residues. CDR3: CASRVGTVNTEAFF. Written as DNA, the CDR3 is TGTGCCAGCAGGGTAGGGACAGTCAACACTGAAGCTTTCTTT.

The CDR3 DNA sequence: TGTGCCAGCAGTTCCCTTGTACTAGCGGACAATGAGCAGTTCTTC. Translated: CASSSLVLADNEQFF. The chain joins TRBV28 to TRBJ2-1, with TRBD2 matching 8 bases. The V and J ends lost 4 bases and 5 bases, in that order; junction bases with no gene match: 7. The CDR3 consists of 15 residues. Germline loops: CDR1 MDHEN, CDR2 SYDVKM.

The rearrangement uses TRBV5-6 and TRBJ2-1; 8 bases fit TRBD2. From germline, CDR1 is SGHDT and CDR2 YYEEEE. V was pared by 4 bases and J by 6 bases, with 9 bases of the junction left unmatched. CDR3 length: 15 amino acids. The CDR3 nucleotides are TGTGCCAGCAGCCTACCCGAGCGGGAGCTCAATGAGCAGTTCTTC. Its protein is CASSLPERELNEQFF.

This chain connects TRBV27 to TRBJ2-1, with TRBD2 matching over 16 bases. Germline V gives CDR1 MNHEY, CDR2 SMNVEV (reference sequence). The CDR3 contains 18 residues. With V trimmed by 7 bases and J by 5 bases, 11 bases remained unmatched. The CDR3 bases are TGTGCCAGCAACCCTTTCGGGACTAGCGGGAGGGTTGACAATGAGCAGTTCTTC. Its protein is CASNPFGTSGRVDNEQFF.

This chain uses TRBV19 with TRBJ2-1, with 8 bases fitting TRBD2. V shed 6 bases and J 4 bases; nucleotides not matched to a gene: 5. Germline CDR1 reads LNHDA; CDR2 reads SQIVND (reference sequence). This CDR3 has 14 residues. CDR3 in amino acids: CASRASGPYNEQFF. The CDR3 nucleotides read TGTGCCAGTAGGGCTAGCGGGCCATACAATGAGCAGTTCTTC.

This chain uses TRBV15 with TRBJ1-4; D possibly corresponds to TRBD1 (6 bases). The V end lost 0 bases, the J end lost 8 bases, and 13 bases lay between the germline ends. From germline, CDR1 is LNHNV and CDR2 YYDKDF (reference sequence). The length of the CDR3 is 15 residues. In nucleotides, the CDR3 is TGTGCCACCAGCAGAGATCGGGGGGCCGGCGAAAAACTGTTTTTT. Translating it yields CATSRDRGAGEKLFF. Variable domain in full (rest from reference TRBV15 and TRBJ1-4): DAMVIQNPRYQVTQFGKPVTLSCSQTLNHNVMYWYQQKSSQAPKLLFHYYDKDFNNEADTPDNFQSRRPNTSFCFLDIRSPGLGDTAMYLCATSRDRGAGEKLFFGSGTQLSVL.

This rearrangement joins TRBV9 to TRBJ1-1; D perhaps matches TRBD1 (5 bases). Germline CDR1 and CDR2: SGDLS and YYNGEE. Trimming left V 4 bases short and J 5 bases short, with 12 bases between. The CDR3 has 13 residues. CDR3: CASSLGGETEAFF. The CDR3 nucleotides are TGTGCCAGCAGCTTAGGAGGGGAAACTGAAGCTTTCTTT.

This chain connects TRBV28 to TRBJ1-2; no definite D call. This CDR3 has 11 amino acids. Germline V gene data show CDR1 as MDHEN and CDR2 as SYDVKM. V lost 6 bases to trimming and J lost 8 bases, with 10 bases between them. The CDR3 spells CASSPNGGYTF. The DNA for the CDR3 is TGTGCCAGCAGCCCAAACGGAGGCTACACCTTC.